This T cell receptor beta chain was sequenced during a study of blood T cell repertoires in COVID-19. Study information: Sites in the United States, Italy and Spain provided acute and convalescent COVID-19 samples. From T cells, B-cell-depleted T cells, or PBMCs came the material, which was cDNA or gDNA.

Original data processing: Amplification from reference gene primers served as the basis for estimated nucleated cell counts. The assay was immunoSEQ multiplex PCR, and TCRdb's table has in-frame clones only and misses some. The DNA was the basis for D and trimming; V, J and clone size are from that table. The sample records around 240,000 clones, roughly 81% being singletons. This clone was counted between two and nine times. The V end was cut by 1 base, the J end by 6 bases, with 10 bases between. Germline CDR1 SGDLS, CDR2 YYNGEE. The CDR3 is made up of 13 amino acids. The rearrangement joins TRBV9 to TRBJ1-2; D unresolved. The clonotype was recovered from a man aged 40-49 years with acute or convalescent COVID-19. The sequencing input was peripheral blood. In DNA form, the CDR3 reads TGTGCCAGCAGCGTAACCGTTCAGGATGGCTACACCTTC. Amino acid sequence: CASSVTVQDGYTF.